These T cell receptor beta chains were read from a single sample in a study of cytomegalovirus exposure and HLA in healthy donors. Profiled with immunoSEQ multiplex PCR; TCRdb holds only in-frame clones, not every one. The data contain some 200,000 clones, approximately 85% of them singletons. The source material was PBMCs. The receptors were gathered from a woman aged 18 to 35 in good health and CMV-seronegative. Each CDR3 is given with its conserved first and last residue. Fields, in order: J gene, D gene, clone size, V gene, CDR3 DNA, CDR3 protein. A D gene is named only where the DNA matches it firmly. The size of a clone is reported for some rows only, either as once, few or many, or as a class for expanded clones.

TRBJ2-7,TRBD2,-,TRBV6-5,TGTGCCAGCAGCCACGGGACTAGCTCATGGGAGCAGTACTTC,CASSHGTSSWEQYF
TRBJ2-1,TRBD2,-,TRBV9,TGTGCCAGCAGCGTTAATAGCGGGAGGGCTAACTACAATGAGCAGTTCTTC,CASSVNSGRANYNEQFF
TRBJ1-5,-,-,TRBV27,TGTGCCAGCAGTTTAGACGGAGGACGCAATCAGCCCCAGCATTTT,CASSLDGGRNQPQHF
TRBJ1-2,-,-,TRBV7-8,TGTGCCAGCAGCGCCTTGCGGCTCCTAAACTATGGCTACACCTTC,CASSALRLLNYGYTF
TRBJ1-2,-,-,TRBV14,TGTGCCAGCAGCCCCTCACGGGAATGGGACTATGGCTACACCTTC,CASSPSREWDYGYTF
TRBJ2-1,-,-,TRBV6-5,TGTGCCAGCAGGGGACCGGGGGAGTGGCAGTTCTTC,CASRGPGEWQFF
TRBJ1-1,-,-,TRBV11-1,TGTGCCAGCAGCTTAGTAGGGGTCACTGAAGCTTTCTTT,CASSLVGVTEAFF
TRBJ1-2,-,-,TRBV27,TGTGCCAGCAGTTTAAGCGGCAGGGAGGGCTATGGCTACACCTTC,CASSLSGREGYGYTF
TRBJ1-5,-,-,TRBV30,TGTGCCTGGAGTATCAGGGTTAGACAGCCCCAGCATTTT,CAWSIRVRQPQHF
TRBJ2-7,TRBD1,-,TRBV30,TGTGCCTGGAGTGACGGGACAGGGTACGAGCAGTACTTC,CAWSDGTGYEQYF
TRBJ2-3,TRBD2,-,TRBV19,TGTGCCAGTAGAGGACTAGCGGGAGTACGCTCAGATACGCAGTATTTT,CASRGLAGVRSDTQYF
TRBJ1-1,-,once,TRBV5-1,TGCGCCAGCAGCTTGGAGGAGGGAAGGGAAGCTTTCTTT,CASSLEEGREAFF
TRBJ2-3,-,-,TRBV18,TGTGCCAGCTCACCCCAGGGATATTCAGATACGCAGTATTTT,CASSPQGYSDTQYF
TRBJ2-1,-,-,TRBV7-6,TGTGCCAGCAGCTCCAGGGGCTTCTCCTACAATGAGCAGTTCTTC,CASSSRGFSYNEQFF
TRBJ2-3,-,-,TRBV27,TGTGCCAGCAGTCTGGACAGGGACTACACAGATACGCAGTATTTT,CASSLDRDYTDTQYF